Included here is one TCR beta chain sequence, with context. The antigen remains undetermined. PCR involved 60 Vbeta and 13 Jbeta primers. The assay was immunoSEQ multiplex PCR, and TCRdb's table has in-frame clones only and misses some. Of 150,000 or so clones in the sample, around three quarters were seen once. The data are from a study of cytomegalovirus exposure and HLA in healthy donors. The CDR3 totals 18 residues. Study-wide findings and caveats: As a later analysis revealed, the rate of TCR association differed by HLA locus, with DRB1 most and HLA-C fewest. HLA allele associations emerged for under 20,000 TCR beta sequences in a later analysis, at 0.05 false discovery rate. Cytomegalovirus association was assigned to 170 or so TCR beta chains.

The clonotype originates from a woman in her sixties or seventies in good health and CMV-seropositive. The chain uses TRBV21-1 and TRBJ1-3. TRBV21-1 represents a pseudogene. Sequencing was carried out using PBMCs. This chain's CDR3 is CASSTRGGSGGDLNTIYF. CDR3 DNA sequence: TGTGCCAGCAGCACAAGAGGTGGGTCAGGAGGGGACCTAAACACCATATATTTT.